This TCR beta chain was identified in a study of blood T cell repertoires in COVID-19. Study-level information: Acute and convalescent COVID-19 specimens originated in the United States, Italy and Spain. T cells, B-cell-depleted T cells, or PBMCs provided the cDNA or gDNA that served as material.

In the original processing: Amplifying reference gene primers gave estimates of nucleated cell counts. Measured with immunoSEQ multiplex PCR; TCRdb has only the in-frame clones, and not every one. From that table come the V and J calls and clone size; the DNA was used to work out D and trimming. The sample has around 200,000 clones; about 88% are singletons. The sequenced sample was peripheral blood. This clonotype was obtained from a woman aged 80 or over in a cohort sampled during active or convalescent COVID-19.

The CDR3 reads CASGQGASGYTF. Here the CDR3 DNA reads TGTGCCAGCGGACAGGGGGCCAGCGGCTACACCTTC. The chain links TRBV12-3 or TRBV12-4 to TRBJ1-2; 11 nucleotides match TRBD1. There are 12 residues in the CDR3. V shed 8 bases and J 8 bases; nucleotides not matched to a gene: 4.